This T cell receptor (beta chain) was captured in a study of PD-L1 blockade in urothelial cancer. Study as a whole: Between 0 and 3 prior chemotherapy regimens had been given to patients. Findings and caveats of the study: Tumor-linked clones in blood grew more by 3 weeks in durable-benefit patients. Below-median pretreatment blood TCR clonality was a predictor of better survival.

As concerns this clone: Its antigen remains unidentified.

Germline V lookup: CDR1 SGHNT, CDR2 YYREEE (reference sequence). Germline trimming cut 1 base from V and 9 bases from J; bases unmatched to any gene: 8. This CDR3 is built from 15 residues. Some clones are missing from TCRdb's copy, which holds only in-frame ones; the method was immunoSEQ multiplex PCR. Among 50,000 to 60,000 clones listed, 85% to 90% were seen once. The TCR originated in a man in his forties or fifties with urothelial cancer. The chain uses TRBV5-4 and TRBJ2-1, with 9 bases identical to TRBD2. The source was PBMCs, collected around atezolizumab (anti-PD-L1) treatment. The CDR3 reads CASSLKASGKLEQFF. The CDR3 nucleotides are TGTGCCAGCAGCTTGAAGGCTAGCGGGAAACTTGAGCAGTTCTTC.